One sample yielded the 9 T cell receptor beta chains listed below, sequenced in a study of cytomegalovirus exposure and HLA in healthy donors (dated by TCRdb to the late 2010s). The library was obtained by the immunoSEQ multiplex PCR assay. For the multiplex PCR, a mixture combining 60 forward primers for TCR Vbeta segments and 13 reverse primers for TCR Jbeta segments was used. What TCRdb holds here is the immuneACCESS table cut down to in-frame rearrangements. Part of the clones is not present; checked against another copy, under half of the missing clones reflect an unresolved V gene, and the others are unexplained. The sample contains approximately 120,000 clones, roughly 82% of them found a single time. The ten largest clones take up 13% of the sample. The sample consisted of PBMCs. The receptors come from a woman aged 60-70 years in good health and CMV-seropositive.

This clone was observed a handful of times. V and J are TRBV6-6 and TRBJ2-4; TRBD2 aligns across 7 bases. The CDR3 has 14 residues. V was pared by 10 bases and J by 8 bases, with 14 bases of the junction left unmatched. Germline V gene sequence: CDR1 MNHNY, CDR2 SVGAGI (reference sequence). The CDR3 DNA reads as TGTGCCACGGGAGGATCCCGCCTAGCGGACATTCAGTACTTC. This translates into CATGGSRLADIQYF.

The rearrangement joins TRBV5-1 to TRBJ2-3, with D possibly matching TRBD2 (5 bases). The CDR3 covers 15 residues. Germline CDR1 reads SGHRS; CDR2 reads YFSETQ. The ends were cut back, 2 bases at V and 4 bases at J, with 14 bases in the middle. The CDR3 sequence: CASSLEGNFADTQYF. CDR3 sequence (DNA): TGCGCCAGCAGCTTAGAGGGAAACTTCGCAGATACGCAGTATTTT. Full variable domain (remainder filled in from reference TRBV5-1 and TRBJ2-3): KAGVTQTPRYLIKTRGQQVTLSCSPISGHRSVSWYQQTPGQGLQFLFEYFSETQRNKGNFPGRFSGRQFSNSRSEMNVSTLELGDSALYLCASSLEGNFADTQYFGPGTRLTVL.

This clone has a handful of counts. This chain links TRBV5-1 with TRBJ1-2; 8 nucleotides agree with TRBD1. V gave up 4 bases and J gave up 3 bases; unmatched junction bases: 5. The germline CDR1 and CDR2 sequences are SGHRS and YFSETQ. CDR3 size: 14 residues. The CDR3 protein is CASSVSGGDYGYTF. CDR3 DNA: TGCGCCAGCAGCGTGTCAGGGGGCGACTATGGCTACACCTTC.

The CDR3 reads CASSLVAANTGELFF. The CDR3 nucleotides read TGTGCCAGCAGCTTAGTAGCGGCGAACACCGGGGAGCTGTTTTTT. This rearrangement joins TRBV7-3 to TRBJ2-2, with D tentatively TRBD2 (6 bases). Trimming removed 2 bases at V and 0 bases at J, with 7 bases between. This CDR3 has 15 residues. Germline CDR1 is SGHTA and CDR2 is FQGTGA.

The chain recombines TRBV19 with TRBJ2-4; TRBD1 might be the D (6 bases). The CDR3 consists of 16 residues. V was cut by 0 bases and J by 5 bases, with 14 bases left in between. Germline V gives CDR1 LNHDA, CDR2 SQIVND (reference sequence). DNA of the CDR3: TGTGCCAGTAGTATAGAGGGGAAGGGGGTCCAAAACATTCAGTACTTC. Amino acid sequence: CASSIEGKGVQNIQYF.

This chain links TRBV5-4 with TRBJ2-6; 7 bases fit TRBD1. Germline lookup yields CDR1 SGHNT and CDR2 YYREEE (reference sequence). CDR3 length equals 15 residues. The ends lost 3 bases at V and 0 bases at J; junction bases unmatched: 0. The CDR3 protein is CASSWDSSGANVLTF. CDR3 DNA: TGTGCCAGCAGCTGGGACAGCTCTGGGGCCAACGTCCTGACTTTC.

This clone was picked up a small number of times. The J gene is TRBJ1-1, the V gene TRBV7-9, with D unresolved. This CDR3 region has 14 residues. The germline V gene has CDR1 SEHNR and CDR2 FQNEAQ (reference sequence). Between the trimmed V and J ends, which lost 2 bases and 10 bases, there was a span of 17 bases. DNA of the CDR3: TGTGCCAGCAGCTTAAAAGACCTCCTTTCGGGAGCTTTCTTT. The encoded protein is CASSLKDLLSGAFF. The full variable domain, completed using reference TRBV7-9 and TRBJ1-1, is DTGVSQNPRHKITKRGQNVTFRCDPISEHNRLYWYRQTLGQGPEFLTYFQNEAQLEKSRLLSDRFSAERPKGSFSTLEIQRTEQGDSAMYLCASSLKDLLSGAFFGQGTRLTVV.

This clone came up a few times. The genes are TRBV30 and TRBJ2-3; 7 bases match TRBD1. The CDR3 has 12 residues. Per the germline V gene, CDR1 is GTSNPN and CDR2 is SVGIG (reference sequence). Trimming took 4 bases from V and 6 from J; bases not matched to a gene: 4. CDR3 in amino acids: CAWTPGGDTQYF. CDR3 sequence (DNA): TGTGCCTGGACGCCAGGGGGTGATACGCAGTATTTT.

DNA of the CDR3: TGTGCCAGCACCCCAGGGAGGACCGAGCAGTACTTC. Translation gives CASTPGRTEQYF. The chain carries TRBV11-2 and TRBJ2-7, with D perhaps matching TRBD2 (6 bases). Trimming took 7 bases from V and 6 from J, leaving 13 bases between them. This CDR3 spans 12 amino acids. The germline V gene encodes CDR1 SGHAT and CDR2 FQNNGV.